The source of this T cell receptor (beta chain) is a study of Ad26.COV2.S vaccination and SARS-CoV-2 variants. Study-wide context: Intramuscular Ad26.COV2.S at 5x10^10 or 1x10^11 viral particles. General study results and limits: In vaccinated individuals, spike-specific CD8+ and CD4+ T cell responses reportedly displayed substantial breadth. Breadth and depth estimates from TCRs may understate total T cell responses.

In germline, CDR1 is LNHNV, CDR2 YYDKDF (reference sequence). The CDR3 has 14 amino acids. V lost 0 bases and J 4 bases, leaving 9 bases between the germline ends. In this sample, this clone turned up a few times. Its antigen is undetermined. Treatment reported: about 20 received Ad26.COV2.S at low or high dose, single or two shots; 5 received placebo; per-sample allocation not given. It was on day 63 after the first vaccine or placebo injection that samples were taken. The sample came from a Boston adult aged 18-55 years. Sequenced by immunoSEQ multiplex PCR; TCRdb stores in-frame clones only, minus some. There are about 430,000 clones in the sample; approximately 92% occur only once, and 12% lies in the top ten.

This receptor was taken from a person between 18 and 59 years old who received the Ad26.COV2.S COVID-19 vaccine or a placebo. The rearrangement links TRBV15 to TRBJ1-2; D not resolved. The material sequenced was peripheral blood, taken in a trial of Ad26.COV2.S vaccine versus placebo. The CDR3 here is CATSRDVGFYGYTF. The CDR3 DNA reads TGTGCCACCAGCAGAGATGTGGGTTTCTATGGCTACACCTTC.